The 5 T cell receptor beta chains in this list originate from one sample, sequenced in a study of blood T cells in healthy people across ages. With a J-beta primer mix and a sample-barcoded 5' primer, a second PCR ran about 7 to 12 cycles. In TCRdb, the 5' RACE reads were re-called with MiXCR into one record per CDR3 protein. The sample has some 700,000 distinct CDR3 sequences; about 40% are singletons. Sequencing input: blood. The receptors derive from a woman aged 55-69 years in good health.

This clonotype occurred a few times. The chain employs TRBV18 and TRBJ2-5, with a weak D call TRBD2 (6 bases). The last part of the DNA fits TRBJ2-7 better; the J call may be wrong. This CDR3 is 15 amino acids long. In germline, CDR1 is KGHSH, CDR2 LQKENI. The CDR3, as DNA: TGTGCCAGCTCACTAACAGTGGGGACTGAATACGAGCAGTACTTC. Amino acid sequence: CASSLTVGTEYEQYF.

The J gene is TRBJ2-5, the V gene TRBV27; TRBD2 agrees at 7 bases. This CDR3 contains 17 residues. The V segment lost 0 bases and the J segment 0 bases; nucleotides outside the gene matches: 7. Germline loops: CDR1 MNHEY, CDR2 SMNVEV (reference sequence). The DNA of the CDR3 is TGTGCCAGCAGTTTATCGATAGGGAGGGATAACCAAGAGACCCAGTACTTC. This translates into CASSLSIGRDNQETQYF.

On this clonotype itself: With a much larger clone just one base away, this may be a read error. The chain carries TRBV29-1 and TRBJ2-5; D gene ambiguous. Germline values: CDR1 SQVTM, CDR2 ANQGSEA. This CDR3 comprises 12 residues. The germline V and J ends were trimmed by 5 bases and 4 bases, with 11 bases remaining between them. CDR3 sequence (DNA): TGCAGCGTTATGACCCCAGGAGAGACCCAGTACTTC. Residues: CSVMTPGETQYF.

This clonotype was observed many times. CDR3 region: CASSLSAAYEQYF. DNA of the CDR3: TGTGCCAGCAGTTTATCGGCGGCCTACGAGCAGTACTTC. This chain joins TRBV27 and TRBJ2-7; D gene ambiguous. The CDR3 covers 13 residues. Germline V CDR1 and CDR2: MNHEY, SMNVEV (reference sequence). V lost 0 bases and J 2 bases, leaving 5 bases between the germline ends.

This clonotype has a handful of counts. The chain uses TRBV9 and TRBJ2-1; a weak D match, TRBD1 (6 bases). Germline V lookup: CDR1 SGDLS, CDR2 YYNGEE. Trimming took 0 bases from V and 5 from J, leaving 9 bases between them. There are 14 residues in the CDR3. In nucleotides, the CDR3 is TGTGCCAGCAGCGTAGTAGGACAGCACAATGAGCAGTTCTTC. Its protein is CASSVVGQHNEQFF.